This T cell receptor beta chain was profiled in a study of cytomegalovirus exposure and HLA in healthy donors. PCR primers comprised 60 Vbeta and 13 Jbeta primers. Clones were sequenced by immunoSEQ multiplex PCR, and TCRdb holds only the in-frame ones, with some missing. The sample's table shows just under 90,000 clones. The CDR3 contains 20 residues. The germline V gene has CDR1 SGHRS and CDR2 YFSETQ. V gave up 0 bases and J gave up 2 bases; unmatched junction bases: 17. The specimen was PBMCs. This clonotype originated in a girl aged 5-17 years in good health and CMV-seropositive. The gene calls are TRBV5-1 and TRBJ2-3, with 8 bases aligning to TRBD2. Here the CDR3 reads CASSLAVTGVSGEHTDTQYF. DNA of the CDR3: TGCGCCAGCAGCTTGGCGGTGACAGGAGTTAGCGGGGAACACACAGATACGCAGTATTTT. The whole variable domain, remainder taken from reference TRBV5-1 and TRBJ2-3, is KAGVTQTPRYLIKTRGQQVTLSCSPISGHRSVSWYQQTPGQGLQFLFEYFSETQRNKGNFPGRFSGRQFSNSRSEMNVSTLELGDSALYLCASSLAVTGVSGEHTDTQYFGPGTRLTVL.